In this sample, the clone carrying this T cell receptor beta chain turned up once. The data derive from a study of blood T cell repertoires in COVID-19. For the study at large: Spain, Italy and the United States supplied samples that represented acute and convalescent COVID-19.

This table comes from immunoSEQ multiplex PCR, and its TCRdb copy is limited to in-frame clones, with some not included. The sample lists a few hundred thousand clones, roughly 85% occurring once. Germline loops: CDR1 SGHTA, CDR2 FQGTGA. This CDR3 is 14 amino acids long. The junction had 9 bases not matched to a gene; V was cut back by 5 bases and J by 5 bases. V is TRBV7-3 and J is TRBJ2-7, with 7 nucleotides matching TRBD1. Input material: peripheral blood. The sequence came from a human donor in a cohort sampled during active COVID-19. The CDR3 coding sequence is TGTGCCAGCAGCCTGGGACAGCAGCCACACGAGCAGTACTTC. It translates to CASSLGQQPHEQYF.